This T cell receptor (beta chain) was captured in a study of cytomegalovirus exposure and HLA in healthy donors. V lost 2 bases and J 7 bases, leaving 12 bases between the germline ends. The CDR3 contains 14 residues. Germline values: CDR1 MGHDK, CDR2 SYGVNS. Only a few counts were recorded for this clone. Antigen: not known. General observations from the study: Later genetic work tied a missense DCLRE1C variant to beta-chain V and J trimming. Serostatus for CMV was the only available immune exposure information.

Vbeta (60) and Jbeta (13) primers were used in the PCR. Repertoires were generated with immunoSEQ multiplex PCR, while TCRdb's copy carries only in-frame clones and drops some. This table holds 160,000 or so clones, over 60% found once. The chain links TRBV25-1 to TRBJ2-1; possibly TRBD2 for D (6 bases). Input material: PBMCs. This clonotype was obtained from a man aged 40-55 years in good health and CMV-seronegative. For the CDR3, the DNA is TGTGCCAGCAGTGAAGGGGCTAGCGCGAATGAGCAGTTCTTC. This translates into CASSEGASANEQFF.